This TCR beta chain is from a study of shared clonotypes between healthy human individuals. In the original workflow: Without quality scores, immunoSEQ junctional reads could not be filtered like full-length reads. Libraries were prepared by immunoSEQ multiplex PCR; TCRdb keeps only in-frame clonotypes and omits some of them. V, J and clone size are those of that table, while D and trimming were read from the DNA. The table lists roughly 2,000,000 clones, 80% to 95% of them singletons. Naive CD8 populations comprised CD45RO-negative cells positively selected for CCR7, excluding terminally differentiated effector memory CD45RA+ cells. Worth noting for this clone: Its target is unknown.

Whole-study findings and limits: The authors expected sequencing depth to affect clonotype sharing among donors. The naive CD4 repertoires of a handful of donors were compared, and approximately 5% of clonotypes were shared. Naive subsets tended to show greater estimated richness than memory subsets.

Trimming removed 2 bases from V and 4 bases from J, with 15 bases in between. This CDR3 has 15 amino acids. The germline CDR1 and CDR2 sequences are SNHLY and FYNNEI. The sequencing sample was made of naive CD8+ T cells from PBMCs. The clonotype was recovered from a young man in good health. Some clones in this sample may be carry-over from other donors' samples. V usage is TRBV2 and J usage is TRBJ2-7, with unresolved D. The CDR3 spells CASSESSAATYEQYF. CDR3 DNA: TGTGCCAGCAGTGAAAGCAGCGCCGCGACATACGAGCAGTACTTC.